This TCR beta chain was recovered during a study of regulatory T cells in long-lasting Graves disease (dated by TCRdb to about 2021). In terms of the full investigation: Persistent Graves' disease was defined as antithyroid drug treatment for over 5 years with persistently positive TSH receptor autoantibodies. The study took place in China and was registered as a clinical trial. In the clinical cohort, patients with persistent Graves' disease had used antithyroid drugs for an average of approximately eleven years. Persistent Graves' disease patients were compared with newly diagnosed Graves' disease patients by peripheral blood TCR sequencing and RNA sequencing. A total of around 35 samples underwent TCR sequencing: around 13 from persistent and some 20 from newly diagnosed Graves' disease patients. Summary of the overall study and its limitations: Sequencing and analysis were limited to the TCR beta chain. As a limitation, the authors acknowledged that the small sample size may reduce accuracy. Persistent patients shared more public clonotypes among themselves (2,741) than newly diagnosed patients did (more than 950). The study examined only peripheral blood because the primary lesion, thyroid tissue, could not be accessed. Compared with newly diagnosed patients, persistent Graves' disease patients had lower TCR Shannon entropy and fewer highly expanded clones, which suggests clonal expansion. Persistent disease showed preferential use of TRBV28, TRBJ1-2 and TRBJ2-5, whereas newly diagnosed disease favored TRBV20-1 and TRBJ2-1.

Per the germline V gene (reference sequence), GTSNPN is the CDR1 and SVGIG is the CDR2. The V end gives up 4 bases and the J end 6 bases, leaving 8 bases in the junction not matched to a gene. The CDR3 measures 13 amino acids from cysteine to phenylalanine. Just CDR3 DNA is preserved here, 39 bases in frame from base 1. A word on this clonotype: The clone's antigen remains unknown. Per-nucleotide qualities are absent, and no much larger clonotype sits a single base away.

The time point label, read with the paper, signifies: persistent/refractory GD, antithyroid drugs over 5 years with positive TRAb. For both TCR sequencing and RNA sequencing, RNA was extracted from PBMCs using TRIzol. The diagnosis of Graves' disease followed American Thyroid Association guidelines. Patients for the study were recruited at an endocrinology department in Xi'an, China. From each patient, approximately 9 milliliters of peripheral blood was collected into an EDTA anticoagulant tube. Ficoll Paque Plus density gradient separation was used to isolate PBMCs, and no further T cell sorting was performed. RNA quality was checked with an Agilent 2100 Bioanalyzer and agarose gel, and concentration with a NanoDrop 2000. Preparation of the library involved multiplex PCR. The sample was run on an Illumina HiSeq 4000. iRepertoire HTBI primers and Arm-PCR amplification of CDR3 regions were used to construct TCR beta libraries. PCR products were gel purified before sequencing. Concerning the study's data processing: Gene usage analysis of CDR3 amino acid clonotypes relied on the approximately 68 TRBV and about 13 TRBJ segments identified across samples. Filtered high-quality paired reads were merged into contigs using COPE and FqMerger. BLAST was used to align contigs to IMGT TRBV, TRBD and TRBJ reference genes, and CDR3 was defined according to IMGT. Clonotypes above 0.1% frequency were classified as highly expanded clones. Repertoire diversity was measured by Shannon entropy, and V-J evenness by the Gini coefficient. A clonotype was considered public if more than one individual shared it. TCRdb trimmed the raw reads at Q25, called clones with MiXCR and kept productive beta chains. A single entry per CDR3 protein holds the most common genes and DNA from its merged rows. These V and J calls rely on TCRdb rather than the paper's analysis. Here the sample has 400,000 or so distinct CDR3 sequences; 20% occur a single time. The ten largest clones represent roughly 20% of the sample.

This TCR was sampled from a female donor with Graves disease. The V and J genes are TRBV30 and TRBJ2-7; 8 bases in between match TRBD2. The sequencing here drew on peripheral blood mononuclear cells (PBMCs), taken when the disease was refractory, from a patient treated with antithyroid drugs. The CDR3 reads as follows: CAWTFSGKGEQYF. The DNA is TGTGCCTGGACCTTTAGCGGGAAAGGCGAGCAGTACTTC. Where the CDR3 stops, the reference TRBV30 and TRBJ2-7 genes take over; the full variable domain is SQTIHQWPATLVQPVGSPLSLECTVEGTSNPNLYWYRQAAGRGLQLLFYSVGIGQISSEVPQNLSASRPQDRQFILSSKKLLLSDSGFYLCAWTFSGKGEQYFGPGTRLTVT.